This TCR beta chain was found in a study of blood T cell repertoires in COVID-19. Study details: Sites across the United States, Italy and Spain contributed samples from acute and convalescent COVID-19. T cells, B-cell-depleted T cells, or PBMCs provided the cDNA or gDNA that served as material.

Original methodology: Scientists estimated how many nucleated cells there were by amplifying reference gene primers. TCRdb keeps only in-frame clones here, not all; method: immunoSEQ multiplex PCR. V and J calls and clone size follow that table, whereas D and trimming were derived from the DNA. The sample has roughly 38,000 clones, around four fifths seen once; the top ten hold about an eighth. The sample consisted of peripheral blood. The receptor comes from a human donor in a cohort sampled during active COVID-19.

The chain's CDR3 is CASSLLAGSTDTQYF. Here the CDR3 DNA reads TGTGCCAGCAGCTTGCTTGCGGGGAGCACAGATACGCAGTATTTT. The chain links TRBV5-6 to TRBJ2-3; maybe TRBD2 (6 bases). The CDR3 sequence is 15 residues long. Germline CDR1 SGHDT, CDR2 YYEEEE. Trimming shortened V by 1 base and J by 0 bases, and 9 bases separated the two germline ends.